Here is one T cell receptor (beta chain) with its context. Which antigen it targets is not known. No per-base quality is available; no much larger clone lies one base away. The data stem from a study of cytomegalovirus exposure and HLA in healthy donors (dated 2017 in TCRdb). Context from the whole study: The 650 to 750 repertoires of the first cohort and the 120 validation repertoires were produced on the same platform, according to a later analysis. The study was designed to test whether signatures of past pathogen exposure could be identified by cataloging public T cell receptors. High-throughput TCR immunosequencing, statistical association of individual TCRs with disease status, and machine learning were combined to predict cytomegalovirus infection status. In addition to the first cohort of 500 to 850 subjects, a separate validation cohort of under 150 different subjects was used. Beyond this particular receptor, the publication reports: The authors suggested that the approach could potentially be extended to other disease states and immunological phenotypes. The validation cohort had no HLA typing available for a later analysis, so co-occurrence within that cohort was assessed over all 120 or so repertoires. In both the original and validation cohorts, the classifier was reported to diagnose cytomegalovirus status with high specificity and sensitivity. A total of some 180 TCR beta chains were listed by the study as associated with cytomegalovirus. In vitro tests confirmed that three of the cytomegalovirus-associated TCR beta chains recognize cytomegalovirus antigens. Subsequent analysis determined that TCRs grouped into clusters in the first cohort also showed a tendency toward co-occurrence across the roughly 120 validation repertoires, and 94% of cluster scores exceeded 0. Across donors, most TCR sequences were observed very rarely, whereas some public TCRs were present in many individuals.

The donors belonged to the validation cohort of 120 subjects, which was separate from the 666-subject first cohort. Based on the germline V gene, the CDR1 and CDR2 sequences are SGDLS and YYNGEE. The CDR3 sequence holds 13 residues, the cysteine and phenylalanine included. The entry retains the CDR3 DNA only, 39 bases that are in frame from base 1. V is shortened by 4 bases, J by 8 bases, and the region joining them spans 13 bases. The library was obtained by the immunoSEQ multiplex PCR assay. The paper's processing steps were these. A statistical classification framework was developed to diagnose cytomegalovirus status using the catalog of TCR beta chain sequences. This is the immuneACCESS table as TCRdb keeps it, with only in-frame sequences that have V and J called. A part of the clones is gone; compared with another copy, unresolved V genes explain less than half, and the rest is unexplained. The DNA gave D and trimming, while V, J and clone size come from that table. The sample table shows roughly 250,000 clones, and 90% are seen once. The ten biggest clones cover 0.37% of the sample.

What was sequenced was PBMCs. In this chain, TRBV9 is recombined with TRBJ2-1; D gene: possibly TRBD2, on 6 matching bases. The sequence derives from a woman between 18 and 30 years old in good health and CMV-seronegative. The CDR3 sequence is CASSLREPHEQFF. The DNA is TGTGCCAGCAGCCTCCGGGAGCCCCATGAGCAGTTCTTC.